The entry that follows covers one T cell receptor (beta chain) sequence. Relative to the germline gene, one junction end is altered; a read error may explain this. The entry originates in a study of tumor and adjacent non-tumor tissue in lung cancer. CDR1 is DFQATT, CDR2 SNEGSKA, per germline (reference sequence). The CDR3 has 13 residues. TCRbeta libraries were built with three rounds of nested PCR, modified from ARM-PCR. TCRdb recomputed calls from the multiplex PCR reads with MiXCR, one row per CDR3 protein. Of 48,000 or so distinct CDR3 sequences in the sample, less than 70% were seen once. The template was RNA from unsorted bulk tissue. The normal lung tissue was taken more than 3 cm from the tumor edge.

The chain uses TRBV20-1 and TRBJ1-1; TRBD1 matches 7 bases. The clonotype originates from an older woman with non-small cell lung cancer. Sequenced material: distant non-tumor lung tissue. This chain's CDR3 is CNARGQPNTEVFF. The CDR3 DNA sequence: TGCAATGCAAGGGGACAGCCGAACACTGAAGTTTTCTTT.